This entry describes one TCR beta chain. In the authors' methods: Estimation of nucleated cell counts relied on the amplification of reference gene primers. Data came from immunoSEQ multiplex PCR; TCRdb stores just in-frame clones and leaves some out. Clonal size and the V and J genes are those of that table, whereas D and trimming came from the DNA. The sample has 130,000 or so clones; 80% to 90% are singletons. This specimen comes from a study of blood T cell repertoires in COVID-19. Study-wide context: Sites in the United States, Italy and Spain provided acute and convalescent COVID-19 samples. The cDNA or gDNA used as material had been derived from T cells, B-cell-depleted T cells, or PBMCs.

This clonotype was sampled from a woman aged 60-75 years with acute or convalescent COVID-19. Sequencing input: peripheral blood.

CDR3 coding DNA: TGTGCCAGCAGGCAGACAGAGATTAACACTGAAGCTTTCTTT. Encoded protein: CASRQTEINTEAFF. V usage is TRBV2 and J usage is TRBJ1-1; possible D gene TRBD1, 5 bases. This CDR3 spans 14 amino acids. Trimming shortened V by 6 bases and J by 2 bases, and 13 bases separated the two germline ends. Germline V gene data show CDR1 as SNHLY and CDR2 as FYNNEI.